The 3 T cell receptor beta chains listed next were all sequenced from one sample in a study of human T cells and chemical hapten exposure. One entry per CDR3 protein results from TCRdb running MiXCR on the RACE reads. This sample has some 380,000 distinct CDR3 sequences; more than 4.5% occur once, and the top ten carry about 2.2%. Noted time point: patch test 1, 2 weeks after DPC sensitization. Treatment: therapeutic diphenylcyclopropenone sensitization with weekly scalp DPC. Sequenced here: whole blood, sampled in connection with sensitization to the hapten diphenylcyclopropenone (DPC). The receptors were gathered from a woman in her 50s with alopecia areata. Some clones in this sample may be carry-over from other donors' samples.

This sequence joins TRBV5-4 and TRBJ2-1, with D unresolved. This CDR3 spans 14 amino acids. V dropped 4 bases and J dropped 8 bases, with 16 bases sitting between them. Germline V gene data show CDR1 as SGHNT and CDR2 as YYREEE (reference sequence). The CDR3 DNA reads TGTGCCAGCAGCCACAACGGTCTACTGTATGAGCAGTTCTTC. Translating gives CASSHNGLLYEQFF. The entire variable domain, with the rest obtained from reference TRBV5-4 and TRBJ2-1, is as follows: ETGVTQSPTHLIKTRGQQVTLRCSSQSGHNTVSWYQQALGQGPQFIFQYYREEENGRGNFPPRFSGLQFPNYSSELNVNALELDDSALYLCASSHNGLLYEQFFGPGTRLTVL.

This clonotype has a count of ten or more. J is TRBJ2-1 and V is TRBV20-1, with TRBD2 as a possible D gene (6 bases). In germline, CDR1 is DFQATT, CDR2 SNEGSKA (reference sequence). This CDR3 has 14 residues. Trimming cost V 1 base and J 7 bases, with 14 bases left between them. The CDR3 is CSARVGGGSNEQFF. The CDR3, as DNA: TGCAGTGCTAGAGTTGGAGGAGGGTCTAATGAGCAGTTCTTC.

The V and J genes are TRBV7-8 and TRBJ2-1; perhaps TRBD2 as D (6 bases). The V end lost 6 bases, the J end lost 7 bases, and 19 bases lay between the germline ends. This CDR3 spans 15 amino acids. CDR1 and CDR2 (germline): SGHVS, FQNEAQ. CDR3 residues: CASSPTSLEGNEQFF. CDR3 in DNA: TGTGCCAGCAGTCCAACTAGCTTAGAGGGGAATGAGCAGTTCTTC.